The 28 T cell receptor beta chains below come from one sample, sequenced in a study of early T cells in non-severe SARS-CoV-2 infection. TCRdb analysed the 5' RACE reads with MiXCR anew, one entry per CDR3 protein. The table includes some 62,000 distinct CDR3 sequences, more than 9% detected once. Sequencing input: whole blood. All receptors derive from an adult who was a healthcare worker with PCR-confirmed SARS-CoV-2 infection or an uninfected control (not recorded which).

This clonotype was found many times. This sequence joins TRBV30 and TRBJ1-2; no definite D call. The V end lost 0 bases, the J end lost 8 bases, and 13 bases lay between the germline ends. Germline values: CDR1 GTSNPN, CDR2 SVGIG (reference sequence). The CDR3 totals 13 residues. The CDR3 reads CAWSVLGGRGYTF. CDR3 sequence (DNA): TGTGCCTGGAGTGTACTAGGAGGACGCGGCTACACCTTC.

The CDR3 here is CASSLGDGDTQYF. CDR3 in DNA: TGCGCCAGCAGCTTAGGCGACGGAGATACGCAGTATTTT. The chain couples TRBV5-1 to TRBJ2-3; D is uncertain. CDR1 and CDR2 (germline): SGHRS, YFSETQ. CDR3 size: 13 residues. Trimming took 2 bases from V and 5 from J, leaving 9 bases between them.

In this sample, this clonotype turned up many times. V is TRBV7-3 and J is TRBJ2-1; maybe TRBD2 (5 bases). This CDR3 has 15 residues. V lost 3 bases and J 1 base, leaving 10 bases between the germline ends. From germline, CDR1 is SGHTA and CDR2 FQGTGA. The CDR3 sequence is CASSFISGSYNEQFF. The DNA of the CDR3 is TGTGCCAGCAGCTTCATAAGCGGATCCTACAATGAGCAGTTCTTC.

The rearrangement uses TRBV6-5 and TRBJ2-3, with D hard to call. CDR1 is MNHEY and CDR2 is SVGAGI in the germline V gene. CDR3 size: 15 residues. Deletions cut 2 bases from V and 1 base from J, with 10 bases between. The DNA of the CDR3 is TGTGCCAGCAGTTACGATGGCCTGGGCACAGATACGCAGTATTTT. It encodes CASSYDGLGTDTQYF.

This clonotype showed up just a few times. The chain joins TRBV3-1 to TRBJ1-1; D not resolved. This CDR3 region has 14 residues. Germline V gives CDR1 LGHDT, CDR2 YNNKEL (reference sequence). V was clipped by 4 bases and J by 5 bases, with 14 bases between them. The CDR3 DNA follows: TGTGCCAGCAGCCGCGCCCTGACCGGAACTGAAGCTTTCTTT. This translates into CASSRALTGTEAFF. Full variable domain (rest looked up from reference TRBV3-1 and TRBJ1-1): DTAVSQTPKYLVTQMGNDKSIKCEQNLGHDTMYWYKQDSKKFLKIMFSYNNKELIINETVPNRFSPKSPDKAHLNLHINSLELGDSAVYFCASSRALTGTEAFFGQGTRLTVV.

The chain is built from TRBV7-2 and TRBJ2-1; no firm D call. The CDR3 contains 13 residues. Germline V gene data show CDR1 as SGHTA and CDR2 as FQGNSA. V lost 5 bases and J 9 bases, leaving 14 bases between the germline ends. The CDR3 nucleotides are TGTGCCAGCAGCCAGTGGACGGCGCTTGAGCAGTTCTTC. This gives the protein CASSQWTALEQFF.

Only a few counts were recorded for this clonotype. The chain uses TRBV6-1 and TRBJ1-1, with D perhaps TRBD1 (5 bases). Trimming pared 5 bases from V and 4 bases from J, leaving 11 bases between. This CDR3 region has 13 residues. Germline V gives CDR1 MNHNS, CDR2 SASEGT. The CDR3 sequence: CASSSPGGTEAFF. CDR3 nucleotide sequence: TGTGCCAGCAGTTCTCCCGGGGGCACTGAAGCTTTCTTT.

This clonotype occurred a few times. V is TRBV7-9 and J is TRBJ2-5; D is ambiguous. The CDR3 is 10 amino acids. Germline V lookup: CDR1 SEHNR, CDR2 FQNEAQ (reference sequence). V was pared by 10 bases and J by 2 bases, with 5 bases between. CDR3 bases: TGTGCCATAGGGCAAGAGACCCAGTACTTC. Its translation: CAIGQETQYF. The full variable domain, its missing parts supplied by reference TRBV7-9 and TRBJ2-5, is DTGVSQNPRHKITKRGQNVTFRCDPISEHNRLYWYRQTLGQGPEFLTYFQNEAQLEKSRLLSDRFSAERPKGSFSTLEIQRTEQGDSAMYLCAIGQETQYFGPGTRLLVL.

CDR3 DNA: TGTGCCAGCAGTTTTTACCCGGGACAGGGTCGCGATGGCTACACCTTC. Protein sequence: CASSFYPGQGRDGYTF. The J gene is TRBJ1-2, the V gene TRBV28; 9 nucleotides line up with TRBD1. Germline lookup yields CDR1 MDHEN and CDR2 SYDVKM. This CDR3 comprises 16 residues. The ends lost 3 bases at V and 6 bases at J; junction bases unmatched: 11.

The V call is TRBV11-2, the J call TRBJ2-3, with 10 bases matching TRBD2. J was trimmed by 1 base and V by 5 bases; bases with no gene match: 6. The CDR3 has 16 amino acids. Germline CDR1 reads SGHAT; CDR2 reads FQNNGV. CDR3 coding DNA: TGTGCCAGCAGCCGACTAGCGGGTACTGGCACAGATACGCAGTATTTT. Its translation: CASSRLAGTGTDTQYF.

The V gene is TRBV6-1, the J gene TRBJ2-2; D is ambiguous. Trimming removed 2 bases at V and 4 bases at J, with 5 bases between. Germline CDR1 and CDR2: MNHNS and SASEGT. The CDR3 spans 13 residues. CDR3 DNA: TGTGCCAGCAGTGAACAGGTCACCGGGGAGCTGTTTTTT. This encodes CASSEQVTGELFF.

This chain links TRBV21-1 with TRBJ2-7; the table gives TRBD2 as D, unverified against the DNA. TRBV21-1 is labeled a pseudogene. CDR3 length: 12 residues. In DNA form, the CDR3 reads TGTGCCAGCAGCAGGGACTACTACGAGCAGTACGTC. It translates to CASSRDYYEQYV.

This clonotype was observed a handful of times. This chain connects TRBV10-3 to TRBJ2-3, with TRBD1 identical over 9 bases. CDR3 length: 14 amino acids. Germline V gene sequence: CDR1 ENHRY, CDR2 SYGVKD. V was clipped by 7 bases and J by 1 base; unmatched bases: 3. The CDR3 region is CAITRTGGTDTQYF. The DNA for the CDR3 is TGTGCCATCACCAGGACAGGGGGCACAGATACGCAGTATTTT.

This clonotype was recorded many times. The chain uses TRBV5-4 and TRBJ2-3; D is perhaps TRBD1 (5 bases). The germline V gene has CDR1 SGHNT and CDR2 YYREEE (reference sequence). The CDR3 totals 15 residues. V dropped 1 base and J dropped 2 bases, with 11 bases sitting between them. The DNA for the CDR3 is TGTGCCAGCAGCTTGATGCAGGGCTACACAGATACGCAGTATTTT. Its protein product is CASSLMQGYTDTQYF.

The V call is TRBV29-1, the J call TRBJ2-5; D call uncertain. This CDR3 has 12 residues. Looked up from germline, CDR1 is SQVTM and CDR2 is ANQGSEA. The V and J ends lost 8 bases and 0 bases respectively, with 10 bases between them. The CDR3 loop is CSSFRHQETQYF. The CDR3 region has the DNA TGCAGCTCGTTCAGGCACCAAGAGACCCAGTACTTC.

The rearrangement links TRBV5-1 to TRBJ2-1; a possible D gene is TRBD2 (6 bases). This CDR3 region has 12 residues. The germline V and J ends were trimmed by 4 bases and 8 bases, with 10 bases remaining between them. The germline V gene encodes CDR1 SGHRS and CDR2 YFSETQ. The CDR3 sequence: CASSGDLYEQFF. The CDR3 DNA follows: TGCGCCAGCAGCGGGGACTTGTATGAGCAGTTCTTC.

This clonotype appeared many times. This chain connects TRBV28 to TRBJ2-5; maybe TRBD2 (6 bases). Germline loops: CDR1 MDHEN, CDR2 SYDVKM. This CDR3 spans 14 amino acids. Deletions cut 8 bases from V and 7 bases from J, with 20 bases between. CDR3 coding DNA: TGTGCCAGCGGAAGGGGACCGTGGGGAGGGACCCAGTACTTC. Translation: CASGRGPWGGTQYF.

This clonotype occurred many times. CDR3 sequence: CASSLGQDHNEQFF. In DNA, the CDR3 is TGCGCCAGCAGCTTGGGGCAGGACCACAATGAGCAGTTCTTC. The chain combines TRBV5-1 with TRBJ2-1; D is undetermined. The CDR3 runs 14 residues. V lost 0 bases to trimming and J lost 5 bases, with 9 bases between them. Germline loops: CDR1 SGHRS, CDR2 YFSETQ.

This clonotype was found many times. This chain links TRBV7-2 with TRBJ2-4; D possibly matches TRBD1 or TRBD2 (5 bases each). V lost 2 bases and J 6 bases, leaving 14 bases between the germline ends. This CDR3 spans 15 amino acids. The germline CDR1 and CDR2 sequences are SGHTA and FQGNSA. The CDR3 protein is CASSLSSGTGNIQYF. CDR3 DNA: TGTGCCAGCAGCTTATCTTCCGGGACGGGAAACATTCAGTACTTC.

J is TRBJ1-2 and V is TRBV20-1, with D maybe TRBD1 (6 bases). Germline values: CDR1 DFQATT, CDR2 SNEGSKA (reference sequence). Deletions cut 6 bases from V and 2 bases from J, with 13 bases between. The CDR3 is 13 amino acids. The CDR3 is CSATRTENYGYTF. The CDR3 nucleotides read TGCAGTGCCACCCGGACAGAGAACTATGGCTACACCTTC.

This chain uses TRBV24-1 with TRBJ2-7; no reliable D call. Germline CDR1 is KGHDR and CDR2 is SFDVKD. The CDR3 extends over 13 amino acids. The CDR3 coding sequence is TGTGCCACCAGTGACCCGGTCTACTACGAACAGTACGTC. Translating it yields CATSDPVYYEQYV.

This clonotype turned up a few times. The genes are TRBV5-4 and TRBJ2-7; tentative D call: TRBD2 (6 bases). The ends were cut back, 0 bases at V and 6 bases at J, with 13 bases in the middle. Germline lookup yields CDR1 SGHNT and CDR2 YYREEE (reference sequence). The CDR3 contains 14 residues. CDR3 bases: TGTGCCAGCAGCTTGGCCGGGGGAGGCGGCGAGCAGTACGTC. Its protein product is CASSLAGGGGEQYV.

This clonotype was seen more than once but under ten times. V is TRBV20-1 and J is TRBJ2-1; the D is unclear. This CDR3 is built from 13 residues. V was cut by 3 bases and J by 4 bases, with 10 bases left in between. Looked up from germline, CDR1 is DFQATT and CDR2 is SNEGSKA (reference sequence). CDR3 in DNA: TGCAGTGCTAGTTTCCCCCGGTACAATGAGCAGTTCTTC. Its translation is CSASFPRYNEQFF.

The table lists this clonotype with many counts. The V and J genes are TRBV30 and TRBJ2-3; the D gene could be TRBD1 or TRBD2 (5 bases each). V gave up 4 bases and J gave up 1 base, with 12 bases separating them. CDR1 and CDR2 from the germline V gene are GTSNPN and SVGIG (reference sequence). The CDR3 extends over 14 amino acids. Here the CDR3 DNA reads TGTGCCTGGACCTTTGGGACGGGCACAGATACGCAGTATTTT. It codes for CAWTFGTGTDTQYF.

This clonotype was detected many times. This chain joins TRBV3-1 and TRBJ1-1; no reliable D call. The CDR3 length is 15 residues. From germline, CDR1 is LGHDT and CDR2 YNNKEL (reference sequence). The ends were cut back, 3 bases at V and 0 bases at J, with 11 bases in the middle. DNA of the CDR3: TGTGCCAGCAGCCAGGGGAACGGGATGAACACTGAAGCTTTCTTT. Protein product: CASSQGNGMNTEAFF. Complete variable domain (other parts from reference TRBV3-1 and TRBJ1-1): DTAVSQTPKYLVTQMGNDKSIKCEQNLGHDTMYWYKQDSKKFLKIMFSYNNKELIINETVPNRFSPKSPDKAHLNLHINSLELGDSAVYFCASSQGNGMNTEAFFGQGTRLTVV.

The chain joins TRBV21-1 to TRBJ2-5; TRBD2, the table's D call, was not compared with the DNA. TRBV21-1 is a documented pseudogene. The CDR3 length is 16 residues. The chain's CDR3 is CASSKVPSGGYETQYF. The DNA for the CDR3 is TGTGCCAGCAGCAAAGTGCCTAGCGGGGGGTATGAGACCCAGTACTTC.

This clonotype was seen a few times. The J gene is TRBJ1-2, the V gene TRBV4-1; tentatively, D is TRBD1 (5 bases). Germline CDR1 is MGHRA and CDR2 is YSYEKL. This CDR3 is 15 amino acids long. The germline V and J ends were trimmed by 6 bases and 8 bases, with 22 bases remaining between them. As DNA, the CDR3 is TGCGCCAGCAGTGGGCAACAGGACGGCCTGCGAGGCTACACCTTC. Residues: CASSGQQDGLRGYTF.

The chain couples TRBV6-6 to TRBJ2-7; 8 nucleotides match TRBD1. This CDR3 is 14 amino acids long. Germline CDR1 MNHNY, CDR2 SVGAGI (reference sequence). The J segment lost 1 base and the V segment lost 7 bases, leaving 6 bases of the junction unmatched. CDR3 residues: CASTRGQGSYEQYV. In DNA, the CDR3 is TGTGCCAGCACCCGAGGACAGGGATCCTACGAGCAGTACGTC.